This TCR beta chain was sequenced in a study of sequential checkpoint blockade in melanoma. Study in general: Arm A got nivolumab then ipilimumab; arm B the reverse, 1:1. TCRbeta immunosequencing was performed on DNA from over 90 pretreatment melanoma tumor samples. After nivolumab or ipilimumab alone, roughly 20 patients had week-13 rebiopsies.

Whole-study findings and limits: Patients with week-13 increases in T-cell fraction and clonality benefited about 30 times more often.

The treatment: randomized to nivolumab then ipilimumab (arm A) or the reverse (arm B). The CDR3 length is 14 residues. The germline CDR1 and CDR2 sequences are MGHRA and YSYEKL. Trimming stripped 1 base from V and 1 base from J, with 6 bases between. This clone appeared a few times. What it recognizes is unknown. Generated by immunoSEQ multiplex PCR, the TCRdb table keeps only in-frame clones and is missing some. Among some 22,000 clones listed, 25% to 35% were seen once. Sequences were derived from tumor tissue (inferred from file names), sampled from a patient given nivolumab and ipilimumab in sequence. The J gene is TRBJ2-3, the V gene TRBV4-1, with D possibly matching TRBD1 (5 bases). This receptor was taken from a human donor with melanoma. CDR3 protein: CASSQAGRTDTQYF. Here the CDR3 DNA reads TGCGCCAGCAGCCAAGCAGGGCGCACAGATACGCAGTATTTT.